This T cell receptor (beta chain) is from a study of a mutant IDH1 vaccine in newly diagnosed glioma. Study in general: Vaccine administration was initiated 4-6 weeks following radiotherapy alone, or with temozolomide cycles.

As regards this clone: Its antigen is unknown.

The germline V gene has CDR1 SGDLS and CDR2 YYNGEE. V was cut by 0 bases and J by 3 bases, with 12 bases left in between. The CDR3 sequence is 15 residues long. Described time point: week 35, safety follow-up. Doses consisted of 300 ug of mutant IDH1 20-mer peptide each, paired with topical imiquimod. TCRdb keeps only in-frame clones here, not all; method: immunoSEQ multiplex PCR. The profile shows 50,000 to 70,000 clones, approximately 80% of them singletons. The specimen comprised PBMCs, sampled from a glioma patient whose treatment included an IDH1 peptide vaccine. The gene calls are TRBV9 and TRBJ1-2; D call uncertain. The source of this sequence is a man aged 30 to 39 with glioma. The CDR3 spells CASSVVLGNDYGYTF. The DNA for the CDR3 is TGTGCCAGCAGCGTAGTATTGGGGAATGACTATGGCTACACCTTC.